A single sample is the source of the 7 T cell receptor beta chains below, sequenced in a study of spatial heterogeneity in lung cancer (dated by TCRdb to between 2018 and 2021). Overall results and qualifications from the work: The tumor nonsynonymous mutation count correlated with the number of expanded intratumoral alpha and beta TCRs.

Their recognized antigens are unknown. What this sample's time point label stands for: sample taken at primary tumor resection. Library construction relied on 5' RACE. The sequencing machine was a NextSeq 500. The public reads were reanalyzed by TCRdb: fastp trimming at Q25, MiXCR alignment, in-frame beta chains only. A single entry per CDR3 protein holds the most common genes and DNA from its merged rows. The sample table records around 1,800 distinct CDR3 sequences; roughly 5.2% of these occur just once. About 7.7% of the sample comes from the top ten. The input for sequencing was lung tumor tissue, taken at surgery. These receptors were obtained from a male donor with early-stage non-small cell lung cancer.

By share, this clonotype counts as medium-sized. The J gene is TRBJ2-3, the V gene TRBV29-1, with D tentatively TRBD1 or TRBD2 (5 bases each). The length of the CDR3 is 12 residues. CDR1 and CDR2 (germline): SQVTM, ANQGSEA. The V end was cut by 3 bases, the J end by 2 bases, with 6 bases between. The DNA for the CDR3 is TGCAGCGTTGAGGGGGACACAGATACGCAGTATTTT. Its translation: CSVEGDTDTQYF.

The table lists this clonotype with a few counts. The chain couples TRBV11-2 to TRBJ2-3; no firm D call. This CDR3 has 14 amino acids. Trimming cost V 1 base and J 8 bases, with 13 bases left between them. The germline V gene has CDR1 SGHAT and CDR2 FQNNGV. The CDR3 DNA follows: TGTGCCAGCAGCTTAGGCAGAGGATTTGGTACGCAGTATTTT. This encodes CASSLGRGFGTQYF.

By share, this clonotype counts as medium-sized. The chain is built from TRBV6-5 and TRBJ2-3; D uncertain. Trimming left V 2 bases short and J 6 bases short, with 9 bases between. CDR3 size: 13 residues. Looked up from germline, CDR1 is MNHEY and CDR2 is SVGAGI. The CDR3 coding sequence is TGTGCCAGCAGTTACCCTTTCGGTGATACGCAGTATTTT. Its translation is CASSYPFGDTQYF.

By share, this clonotype ranks as medium-sized. This chain uses TRBV7-8 with TRBJ2-1, with 9 bases lining up with TRBD1. Trimming removed 2 bases from V and 3 bases from J; junction bases left unmatched: 8. Per the germline V gene, CDR1 is SGHVS and CDR2 is FQNEAQ. This CDR3 comprises 17 residues. This chain's CDR3 is CASSLLPGDRVYNEQFF. CDR3 nucleotide sequence: TGTGCCAGCAGCTTACTCCCGGGGGACAGGGTCTACAATGAGCAGTTCTTC.

This clonotype is termed medium-sized. An end of the junction differs from the germline gene, which may be a read error. The rearrangement joins TRBV7-2 to TRBJ2-2, with 9 nucleotides matching TRBD2. CDR3 size: 19 residues. Germline-derived CDR1 and CDR2 are SGHTA and FQGNSA. The CDR3, as DNA: TGCGCCAGCAGCCTACCGGGACTAGCTACTACAACGAACACCGGGGAGCTGTTTTTT. It yields the protein CASSLPGLATTTNTGELFF.

This clonotype was seen just once. V usage is TRBV5-1 and J usage is TRBJ2-3, with 9 bases that match TRBD1. Looked up from germline, CDR1 is SGHRS and CDR2 is YFSETQ. V shed 7 bases and J 2 bases; nucleotides not matched to a gene: 2. This CDR3 is built from 13 residues. The CDR3: CASGQGTTDTQYF. The CDR3 region has the DNA TGCGCCAGCGGACAGGGGACCACAGATACGCAGTATTTT. The variable domain in full, completed from reference TRBV5-1 and TRBJ2-3, reads KAGVTQTPRYLIKTRGQQVTLSCSPISGHRSVSWYQQTPGQGLQFLFEYFSETQRNKGNFPGRFSGRQFSNSRSEMNVSTLELGDSALYLCASGQGTTDTQYFGPGTRLTVL.

This clonotype is deemed medium-sized. The rearrangement links TRBV19 to TRBJ1-2, with a weak D call TRBD1 (6 bases). Trimming pared 5 bases from V and 8 bases from J, leaving 21 bases between. Germline CDR1 reads LNHDA; CDR2 reads SQIVND (reference sequence). The length of the CDR3 is 15 residues. CDR3 residues: CASSPPVAGASGYTF. In DNA, the CDR3 is TGTGCCAGTAGTCCCCCCGTTGCGGGGGCATCGGGCTACACCTTC.